This note documents a single T cell receptor beta chain sequence. The record originates from a study of response to subunit inactivated influenza vaccine. TCRdb used MiXCR to reprocess the RT-PCR reads, holding one entry per CDR3 protein. The sample records a few hundred thousand distinct CDR3 sequences, approximately 21% being singletons. The V gene's germline CDR1 is SGHAT and CDR2 FQDESV (reference sequence). Trimming left V 5 bases short and J 3 bases short, with 14 bases between. This CDR3 is 14 amino acids long. The chain uses TRBV11-1 and TRBJ2-7, with a tentative D call TRBD1 (6 bases). Sample: PBMCs from blood, taken around 22 months after vaccination. The sequence came from a man aged 45 to 75 who received an inactivated influenza vaccine. Here the CDR3 DNA reads TGTGCCAGCAGCCGACAGGCTCAGGACTACGAGCAGTACTTC. Residues: CASSRQAQDYEQYF.